The next 20 T cell receptor beta chains were all read from a single sample in a study of T-cell memory formation after mild COVID-19 (dated by TCRdb to the early 2020s). The library was obtained by 5' RACE. For sequencing, an Illumina NovaSeq 6000 was employed. In TCRdb, the public reads were trimmed at Q25 with fastp and aligned with MiXCR, with productive beta chains retained. Each record represents a unique CDR3 protein, reported with the most common genes and DNA among its rows. This sample lists over 120,000 distinct CDR3 sequences; 25% were detected once. The biggest ten clones account for approximately 25% of the sample. Sequenced: PBMCs or a T cell subset sorted from them (not recorded which). The receptor set was obtained from an adult woman who had mild COVID-19 (a few samples of this study predate the infection). The sample titles of this study are shuffled in the database, so cell type and time point are left out; the donor was told from shared clones.

The J gene is TRBJ1-2, the V gene TRBV12-3 or TRBV12-4; 9 bases are a match to TRBD1. This CDR3 has 14 amino acids. The J segment lost 3 bases and the V segment lost 7 bases, leaving 6 bases of the junction unmatched. CDR3 protein: CASKPGQGYYGYTF. The CDR3 nucleotides are TGTGCCAGCAAACCGGGACAGGGCTACTATGGCTACACCTTC.

This clonotype was observed a handful of times. The chain carries TRBV29-1 and TRBJ2-5; 9 nucleotides line up with TRBD1. This CDR3 spans 13 amino acids. The germline V gene has CDR1 SQVTM and CDR2 ANQGSEA. The J segment lost 5 bases and the V segment lost 6 bases, leaving 7 bases of the junction unmatched. CDR3 protein: CSVLTGGSETQYF. CDR3 in DNA: TGCAGCGTCTTGACAGGGGGTTCGGAGACCCAGTACTTC.

This clonotype was seen more than once but under ten times. This chain uses TRBV30 with TRBJ2-5; perhaps TRBD2 as D (6 bases). The CDR3 totals 13 residues. Germline V lookup: CDR1 GTSNPN, CDR2 SVGIG (reference sequence). Trimming cost V 3 bases and J 1 base, with 9 bases left between them. The CDR3 DNA reads as TGTGCCTGGAGGGCGGGGCTCCAAGAGACCCAGTACTTC. Residues: CAWRAGLQETQYF.

The chain carries TRBV28 and TRBJ2-7; a weak D match, TRBD2 (5 bases). The germline V gene encodes CDR1 MDHEN and CDR2 SYDVKM. V was shortened by 2 bases and J by 6 bases, with 11 bases between the two germline ends. The CDR3 runs to 13 residues. The CDR3 nucleotides read TGTGCCAGCAGTTTACCCGGGGATTCCGAGCAGTACTTC. It translates to CASSLPGDSEQYF.

V is TRBV30 and J is TRBJ1-5, with D hard to call. Germline V gene lookup returns CDR1 GTSNPN and CDR2 SVGIG (reference sequence). The CDR3 has 15 amino acids. Trimming removed 4 bases at V and 0 bases at J, with 13 bases between. The CDR3 sequence is CAWTIGVGSNQPQHF. CDR3 coding DNA: TGTGCCTGGACCATCGGGGTGGGTAGCAATCAGCCCCAGCATTTT. Variable domain in full (rest from reference TRBV30 and TRBJ1-5): SQTIHQWPATLVQPVGSPLSLECTVEGTSNPNLYWYRQAAGRGLQLLFYSVGIGQISSEVPQNLSASRPQDRQFILSSKKLLLSDSGFYLCAWTIGVGSNQPQHFGDGTRLSIL.

This sequence joins TRBV9 and TRBJ2-5, with D unclear. Germline loops: CDR1 SGDLS, CDR2 YYNGEE. Trimming stripped 0 bases from V and 5 bases from J, with 14 bases between. This CDR3 has 15 amino acids. The CDR3 reads CASSVGERYPETQYF. The CDR3 nucleotides read TGTGCCAGCAGCGTAGGTGAGAGGTATCCCGAGACCCAGTACTTC.

The table lists this clonotype with a count of one. The gene calls are TRBV29-1 and TRBJ2-5; 7 bases are shared with TRBD1. Germline V gene lookup returns CDR1 SQVTM and CDR2 ANQGSEA. The CDR3 covers 12 residues. The CDR3 bases are TGCTCGATCAAAGGGGGCGGGGAGACCCAGTACTTC. It is translated as CSIKGGGETQYF.

The rearrangement links TRBV7-2 to TRBJ2-3; 10 positions agree with TRBD2. The junction had 18 bases not matched to a gene; V was cut back by 2 bases and J by 4 bases. Germline CDR1 is SGHTA and CDR2 is FQGNSA. The CDR3 length is 20 residues. The CDR3 is CASSLFFLAGAVGGPDTQYF. The CDR3 DNA reads as TGTGCCAGCAGCTTATTTTTCCTAGCGGGGGCGGTTGGTGGACCAGATACGCAGTATTTT.

The chain combines TRBV12-5 with TRBJ1-1; maybe TRBD1 (5 bases). This CDR3 region has 14 residues. The V gene lost 7 bases and the J gene lost 6 bases, with 18 bases spanning the gap. The germline gives CDR1 LGHNT, CDR2 FRNRAP. The CDR3 region has the DNA TGTGCTAGTGTCCAGCGGACCGGGGCGCCTGAAGCTTTCTTT. Translation gives CASVQRTGAPEAFF.

This clonotype was recorded a few times. V usage is TRBV7-9 and J usage is TRBJ2-7; D remains unclear. The CDR3 is 14 residues long. Trimming took off 0 bases at V and 0 bases at J, with 6 bases between the two ends. Germline V gene data show CDR1 as SEHNR and CDR2 as FQNEAQ (reference sequence). The CDR3 is CASSLAVASYEQYF. The CDR3 coding sequence is TGTGCCAGCAGCTTAGCGGTAGCCTCCTACGAGCAGTACTTC. Filled out from reference TRBV7-9 and TRBJ2-7, the complete variable domain reads DTGVSQNPRHKITKRGQNVTFRCDPISEHNRLYWYRQTLGQGPEFLTYFQNEAQLEKSRLLSDRFSAERPKGSFSTLEIQRTEQGDSAMYLCASSLAVASYEQYFGPGTRLTVT.

J is TRBJ2-7 and V is TRBV4-1; D not resolved. The CDR3 runs to 16 residues. Looked up from germline, CDR1 is MGHRA and CDR2 is YSYEKL. V gave up 0 bases and J gave up 13 bases, with 25 bases separating them. The CDR3 DNA reads as TGCGCCAGCAGCCAAGAGGATATAGGGCCTCCCCAAAAGGGCTACTTC. It codes for CASSQEDIGPPQKGYF.

This clonotype was recorded a few times. V usage is TRBV12-3 or TRBV12-4 and J usage is TRBJ2-5; 7 positions match TRBD1. The CDR3 totals 14 residues. The V and J ends lost 6 bases and 4 bases, in that order; junction bases with no gene match: 8. CDR3 DNA sequence: TGTGCCAGCAGCAACCCCGACAGGGTAGAGACCCAGTACTTC. Translation gives CASSNPDRVETQYF.

This chain connects TRBV25-1 to TRBJ2-2, with 7 bases matching TRBD2. V gave up 2 bases and J gave up 3 bases; unmatched junction bases: 3. Germline assignment: CDR1 MGHDK and CDR2 SYGVNS. This CDR3 is 15 amino acids long. Written as DNA, the CDR3 is TGTGCCAGCAGTGAAGCGGGAGTGGACACCGGGGAGCTGTTTTTT. Its protein product is CASSEAGVDTGELFF.

J is TRBJ2-7 and V is TRBV4-1; the D gene is possibly TRBD2 (5 bases). The CDR3 totals 12 residues. V lost 1 base, J lost 6 bases, and 7 bases lay in between. CDR1 is MGHRA and CDR2 is YSYEKL in the germline V gene. CDR3 protein: CASSQVSGEQYF. CDR3 nucleotides: TGCGCCAGCAGCCAAGTAAGCGGCGAGCAGTACTTC.

This clonotype was observed a handful of times. This chain connects TRBV12-3 or TRBV12-4 to TRBJ2-7; D is perhaps TRBD1 or TRBD2 (5 bases each). CDR3 length: 13 amino acids. V dropped 5 bases and J dropped 0 bases, with 8 bases sitting between them. CDR3 residues: CASSLGTSYEQYF. CDR3 nucleotide sequence: TGTGCCAGCAGTCTTGGGACCTCCTACGAGCAGTACTTC.

The chain links TRBV4-3 to TRBJ2-1, with D perhaps TRBD1 or TRBD2 (5 bases each). CDR3 size: 15 residues. The germline V gene has CDR1 LGHNA and CDR2 YSLEER. The V gene lost 0 bases and the J gene lost 4 bases, with 10 bases spanning the gap. The CDR3 spells CASSQDQGRYNEQFF. CDR3 coding DNA: TGCGCCAGCAGCCAAGATCAGGGACGTTACAATGAGCAGTTCTTC.

The chain uses TRBV29-1 and TRBJ2-3, with 12 bases aligning to TRBD2. Unmatched junction bases numbered 17, after V lost 7 bases and J lost 0 bases. The CDR3 runs to 19 residues. CDR1 and CDR2 (germline): SQVTM, ANQGSEA. CDR3 residues: CSARGLAGTPQSSTDTQYF. The CDR3 DNA reads as TGCAGCGCTCGAGGACTAGCGGGAACCCCCCAATCTAGCACAGATACGCAGTATTTT.

The chain links TRBV5-1 to TRBJ1-1; the match to TRBD1 covers 11 bases. The CDR3 is 14 residues long. After removal of 4 bases from V and 4 bases from J, the junction contained 3 bases not matched to a gene. Germline CDR1 SGHRS, CDR2 YFSETQ. The DNA for the CDR3 is TGCGCCAGCAGCGAGGGACAGGGGGGCACTGAAGCTTTCTTT. Encoded protein: CASSEGQGGTEAFF.

The chain links TRBV6-5 to TRBJ2-1; D is unresolved. The CDR3 is 13 residues long. Looked up from germline, CDR1 is MNHEY and CDR2 is SVGAGI. Trimming shortened V by 4 bases and J by 4 bases, and 8 bases separated the two germline ends. CDR3 amino acids: CASSWTMYNEQFF. CDR3 nucleotides: TGTGCCAGCAGTTGGACCATGTACAATGAGCAGTTCTTC.

The chain has TRBV29-1 and TRBJ2-3; TRBD2 matches 9 bases. CDR3 length: 13 residues. V lost 7 bases, J lost 2 bases, and 4 bases stayed unmatched. The V gene's germline CDR1 is SQVTM and CDR2 ANQGSEA. The CDR3, as DNA: TGCAGCGGCATAGCGGGGGCCACAGATACGCAGTATTTT. Protein product: CSGIAGATDTQYF.